This record looks at one T cell receptor (beta chain) sequence and its context. The target antigen is unknown. 13 Jbeta primers and 60 Vbeta primers were used for the PCR. The repertoire was sequenced with immunoSEQ multiplex PCR; TCRdb's copy has only in-frame clones and lacks some. The sample comprises about 130,000 clones, about 82% of which are singletons, and 5% to 6% rests with the top ten. The sample belongs to a study of cytomegalovirus exposure and HLA in healthy donors. Each donor's status was that of a healthy bone marrow donor. V was trimmed by 2 bases and J by 4 bases, leaving 9 bases between them. The length of the CDR3 is 14 residues. The V gene's germline CDR1 is MNHNS and CDR2 SASEGT. Study observations and caveats: A later analysis associated some 16,000 TCR beta sequences with HLA alleles at a 0.05 false discovery rate. Further analysis was carried out later, and it showed several of the most significant clusters appearing linked to common viral pathogens.

The sequence came from a man between 25 and 39 years old in good health and CMV-seronegative. This rearrangement joins TRBV6-1 to TRBJ1-5; D possibly corresponds to TRBD1 (5 bases). Sequenced sample: PBMCs. The CDR3 loop reads CASSETTANQPQHF. Here the CDR3 DNA reads TGTGCCAGCAGTGAAACGACAGCTAATCAGCCCCAGCATTTT.